This section outlines one T cell receptor (beta chain) sequence together with its context. Its cognate antigen has yet to be identified. The record has no base qualities; no much larger clone is one base away. No immune events such as infections were documented for the healthy donors during the collection period. Time-dependent variance in a beta-binomial model of T-cell clone differential abundance was calibrated using healthy-donor blood repertoires as a training cohort. There were some 10 healthy donors in the training cohort, of whom 3 were female and 7 were male. The donors were between about 29 and 64 years old, with an average age of roughly 43 years. Whole blood, obtained from a commercial supplier, was collected from each healthy donor at three time points spaced around 2 weeks apart. For immunosequencing, genomic DNA was extracted from whole blood that had not been sorted. From the cysteine through the phenylalanine, the CDR3 covers 12 amino acids. The only DNA kept is the CDR3, 36 bases in frame from the first base. CDR1 and CDR2 are drawn from the germline V gene: MDHEN, SYDVKM. Trimming accounts for 10 bases at V and 7 bases at J, while the number of junction bases matched to no gene is 8.

This specimen belongs to a study of identifying expanded T cells in peripheral blood (dated by TCRdb to between 2018 and 2021). About the study as a whole: Technical replicates were generated by sequencing separate aliquots of the same genomic DNA pool, with four replicates compared pairwise.

TCRbeta CDR3 regions were profiled by bias-controlled multiplex PCR amplification of genomic DNA with the immunoSEQ Assay. The paper's processing steps were these. To quantify the absolute abundance of each unique TCRbeta CDR3 region, the sequences were collapsed and filtered. Differential abundance was tested with a binomial (Fisher-equivalent) model and with a beta-binomial model adding time-dependent variance fitted from healthy donors. Clones with fewer than 5 combined templates were excluded, and clones with Benjamini-Hochberg FDR below 0.01 were called differentially abundant. In the beta-binomial model, variance was expressed as a function of the total template count across the two samples, in the form v = (b*log(k)+a)^2. Imported from immuneACCESS, the table was reduced by TCRdb to in-frame sequences with V and J called. These copies leave out some clones; in studies compared against another copy, an unresolved V gene accounts for under half, and the cause of the remainder is not known. The V and J calls and clone size are taken from that table; D and trimming were inferred from the DNA. The sample table contains 85,000 to 120,000 clones; only one count was recorded for roughly 88% of them. The top ten clones comprise roughly 13% of the sample.

Here is what the overall study found, with its caveats: The binomial model flagged approximately 1.2 differentially abundant clones between technical replicates, compared with approximately 16 over approximately two weeks and roughly 19 over around 4 weeks. Across all healthy-donor time intervals, the beta-binomial model significantly lowered both the number of clones called differentially abundant and the false-positive rate. The authors expected that over much longer intervals, such as months to years, biological variance in healthy repertoires might increase even further. Variance in clone template counts between roughly two-week samples significantly increased with total template count across all healthy donors.

Recombination joined TRBV28 with TRBJ2-7; 9 of the junction bases match TRBD2. This TCR was sampled from a person aged 18 to 69 in good health. Sequencing was performed on blood. The CDR3 loop reads CATRGGAGEQYF. The bases are TGTGCCACGCGCGGGGGGGCTGGGGAGCAGTACTTC. The CDR3 plus the reference TRBV28 and TRBJ2-7 genes for the other parts give the full variable domain: DVKVTQSSRYLVKRTGEKVFLECVQDMDHENMFWYRQDPGLGLRLIYFSYDVKMKEKGDIPEGYSVSREKKERFSLILESASTNQTSMYLCATRGGAGEQYFGPGTRLTVT.